The present T cell receptor (beta chain) was sequenced within a study of T cell changes during pregnancy in multiple sclerosis (dated by TCRdb to between 2017 and 2020). Regarding the study in general: The study looked at changes in the T cell repertoire across pregnancy in women with multiple sclerosis.

Remarks on this clone: Its antigen target is currently unknown. No base qualities exist here, and no much larger clone lies one base off it.

Per the germline V gene, SGHDN is the CDR1 and FVKESK is the CDR2. The cysteine opens and the phenylalanine closes a CDR3 of 13 amino acids. The retained sequence is limited to the CDR3, 39 bases, with the frame set at the first base. The junction carries 9 bases between V and J, which are trimmed by 6 bases and 1 base respectively. To prepare the library, the immunoSEQ multiplex PCR assay was applied. Held by TCRdb, this immuneACCESS table contains in-frame sequences only and omits some clones. Under half of the omission traces to an unresolved V gene where checked; the cause of the rest is unknown. The sample table lists 95,000 to 110,000 clones, just under 95% of them with a count of one. Over 0.65% of the sample comes from the top ten.

This receptor was obtained from a female donor in good health, enrolled as a control in a pregnancy study. The V gene is TRBV14 and the J gene is TRBJ1-1; possibly the D gene is TRBD1, per 5 matching bases. The input for sequencing was peripheral blood, taken in the third trimester of pregnancy. The DNA sequence is TGTGCCAGCAGACCAACAGGGAACACTGAAGCTTTCTTT. This gives the protein CASRPTGNTEAFF.